This T cell receptor (beta chain) was sequenced in a study of cytomegalovirus exposure and HLA in healthy donors (dated by TCRdb to 2016 to 2017). Background on the whole study: An earlier analysis of several hundred of the donors reported about 250 Gb of sequence data and 117 million unique TCR beta sequences from about 200 million T cells. High-throughput TCR immunosequencing, statistical association of individual TCRs with disease status, and machine learning were combined to predict cytomegalovirus infection status. An early release covering just under 650 HLA-typed donors comprised about 320 gigabases of sequencing data and roughly 85 million unique TCR sequences. The study profiled the T cell repertoires of under 700 subjects by immunosequencing and related them to cytomegalovirus serostatus. To study patterns of TCR occurrence, a later analysis re-analyzed previously published TCR beta repertoires from around 700 donors and added high-resolution HLA genotyping. Donor age, sex, ethnicity and CMV serostatus were compiled alongside the repertoire data. Roughly five DR-DQ haplotypes were handled as single units for association and clustering because linkage in the cohort was strong. In a later genetic analysis, genome-wide SNP genotypes for about 65% of the roughly 670 donors were used, and that subset was treated as a discovery cohort. Both class I and class II loci were covered by HLA typing, at four-digit resolution. Rather than drawing on any new phenotypic data, the later analysis identified candidate immune exposures from TCR beta sequences and the way those sequences occurred across donors. All discovery cohort repertoires had been generated using a single sequencing platform. An earlier analysis of some 600 of the donors applied high-throughput TCR beta sequencing to assess whether each TCR beta V gene segment acted as functional or pseudogenic. Of the 300 to 450 genotyped donors, approximately 80% were placed in the genetic ancestry cluster associated with self-reported Caucasian donors. Among 398 genotyped donors of the cohort, an average of around 240,000 unique TCR beta nucleotide sequences were sequenced per donor, approximately 20% of them non-productive. The study was designed to test whether signatures of past pathogen exposure could be identified by cataloging public T cell receptors. Typing coverage differed by locus: A, B, C, DRB1 and DQB1 were typed in about 629-630 donors, DQA1 in roughly 500, DPA1 in some 610, and DPB1 in approximately 450. Along with the approximately 650-subject first cohort, a separate validation cohort of over a hundred different subjects was used. What the research found in general, with its limitations: According to a later analysis, parvovirus B19, influenza, CMV and Epstein-Barr virus appeared linked to several top co-occurrence clusters. A further reported finding was that TCR beta sequences accurately predicted the HLA-A and HLA-B alleles for most subjects in the first cohort. Roughly uniform sequencing depth across donors was assumed in presence/absence analyses, although this assumption may not hold. An earlier analysis of approximately 540 of the donors showed that most TCR beta V segments appeared in productive rearrangements either about 90% or about 30% of the time, which broadly matched IMGT annotations. Because HLA typing was unavailable for some donors at each locus, only the typed subset was used in association tests. In vitro tests confirmed that a few of the cytomegalovirus-associated TCR beta chains recognize cytomegalovirus antigens. Because counts were too low, roughly 16 rarely observed V segments, including chromosome 9 orphons, were excluded from the earlier analysis of 587 of the donors. The cohort was sequenced for TCR beta chains only, and without alpha or paired-chain data the features that could be detected were limited. Most CMV-associated TCR beta chains appeared to be HLA-restricted in a later analysis, and the HLA associations seemed to be driven largely by CMV exposure. A cluster of highly shared sequence variants was judged likely to be a technical artifact of the sequencing pipeline. In the study, approximately 160 TCR beta chains were listed as associated with cytomegalovirus. In a later analysis, HLA-associated TCR beta chains were found to be more clonally expanded and to have lower generation probabilities than equally common non-associated chains. In both the original and validation cohorts, the classifier was reported to diagnose cytomegalovirus status with high specificity and sensitivity. Strong co-occurrence of HLA alleles, especially DR and DQ, made assigning TCR associations to individual alleles difficult. According to the authors, the approach could potentially be generalized to other disease states and immunological phenotypes. Most TCR sequences were observed very rarely across donors, whereas some public TCRs were present in many individuals. Correlated functional status among segregating V segments might reflect linkage disequilibrium, but an unknown experimental factor could not be ruled out. Compared with the roughly 700-donor mean, donors in an Asian-associated ancestry cluster had fewer N-insertions in productive TCRs, according to a later genetic analysis. In a later analysis, TCR association rates were found to vary across HLA loci, with the most associated TCRs seen for DRB1 alleles and the fewest for HLA-C alleles. Some IMGT-functional V segments, including TRBV6-2 and TRBV6-3, could not be distinguished by the 87-base-pair reads and were therefore excluded. V-gene and J-gene trimming of TCR beta chains was associated with a missense DCLRE1C variant in a later genetic analysis, and the association was replicated in an independent cohort. In a later analysis, 16,951 TCR beta sequences were associated with specific HLA alleles at a false discovery rate of 0.05. For the cohort, immune exposure information was limited to CMV serostatus.

In total, 666 healthy bone marrow donors made up the cohort. At the time of sampling, every cohort member was nominally healthy, though immune exposures that went unrecorded were likely present. The donor was CMV seronegative and belonged to the group of approximately 320 seronegative cohort members. A peripheral blood sample was provided by each donor, and peripheral blood mononuclear cells were used for TCR beta sequencing. The Qiagen DNeasy Blood Extraction Kit was used to extract genomic DNA from the blood cell samples. V is reduced by 1 base and J by 5 bases, leaving a spacing of 6 bases between them. For CDR1 and CDR2, the germline V gene lists KGHSH and LQKENI. The CDR3 contains 12 residues, cysteine and phenylalanine counted. The DNA shown is the 36-base CDR3, in frame from base 1. This clone has just a few counts. Its specific antigen is unknown. No base quality information exists; no much larger clone differs at one position.

Libraries were constructed by the immunoSEQ multiplex PCR assay. For the multiplex PCR, a mixture combining 60 forward primers for TCR Vbeta segments and 13 reverse primers for TCR Jbeta segments was used. The CDR3 region of rearranged TCR beta genes was amplified from genomic DNA by a multiplex PCR assay. On the Illumina HiSeq System, the amplified TCR beta libraries were sequenced as 87-base-pair reads. Concerning the study's data processing: In a later analysis, approximately 74 million unique TCR beta chains were counted across the approximately 640 repertoires, and roughly 9.9 million of these chains were shared by at least two donors. Raw reads were error-corrected and collapsed into unique sequences with a nearest-neighbor algorithm that merged closely related sequences to remove PCR and sequencing errors. To assign V, D and J gene segments, CDR3 sequences were aligned to IMGT reference sequences. Each retained sequence needed at least a six-nucleotide match to both a V gene segment and a J gene segment. Rearrangements were called productive when the CDR3 lacked stop codons and stayed in frame with V and J; all others were non-productive. CDR3 was defined according to IMGT convention as the region running from the second conserved V-encoded cysteine to the conserved J-encoded phenylalanine. In an earlier analysis of around 540 of the donors, sequences lacking an unambiguous match to a single V gene segment were excluded. An earlier analysis of around 600 of the donors classified V segments as functional when productive rearrangements were above 56.7% and as segregating when the standard deviation between donors was above 5%. A statistical classification framework was built to diagnose cytomegalovirus status from the catalog of TCR beta chain sequences. V and J gene assignment, in a later analysis, came from comparing TCR nucleotide sequences with IMGT/GENE-DB human TR gene sequences. The TCRdist pipeline was used in a later analysis to assign CDR3 sequences and most-parsimonious VDJ recombination scenarios. In a later analysis, each TCR beta chain was defined by its CDR3 amino acid sequence together with its V-gene family, and reads without a unique V-gene family were excluded. A later analysis removed 592 highly shared, low-generation-probability nucleotide sequences to deal with suspected cross-contamination and a sequencing artifact. In a later analysis, a clonal expansion index for each public chain was calculated from normalized within-repertoire ranks of inferred template counts. Generation probabilities in a later analysis came from a VDJ recombination model fitted to out-of-frame rearrangements, and those results were checked against IGoR. In a later analysis, TCR-TCR, TCR-HLA and TCR-CMV co-occurrence was scored with hypergeometric tests, and a repertoire-size bias correction was applied to TCR pairs. False discovery rates were estimated in a later analysis by permuting HLA or CMV assignments 20 times. In a later analysis, co-occurring TCRs were grouped using DBSCAN, with TCRdist sequence similarity added in when clustering inside HLA-allele-positive subsets. Co-occurrence clustering excluded repertoires with fewer than 30,000 or more than 120,000 public chains, plus five with anomalous nucleotide sharing. TCRdb retrieved this table from immuneACCESS and kept in-frame rearrangements only. Not all clones are present; in checked studies, unresolved V genes account for under half, and no reason is known for the remainder. Clonal size and the V and J genes are those of that table, whereas D and trimming came from the DNA. Counted in this sample were over 150,000 clones; 84% of them appeared once. Jointly, the top ten make up roughly 5.2% of the sample.

The sequenced sample was PBMCs. The sequence was collected from a young man in good health and CMV-seronegative. The rearranged segments are TRBV18 and TRBJ2-7; no D segment can be confidently identified. The DNA is TGTGCCAGCTCACCACGGTCAGACGAGCAGTACTTC. This yields the protein CASSPRSDEQYF.